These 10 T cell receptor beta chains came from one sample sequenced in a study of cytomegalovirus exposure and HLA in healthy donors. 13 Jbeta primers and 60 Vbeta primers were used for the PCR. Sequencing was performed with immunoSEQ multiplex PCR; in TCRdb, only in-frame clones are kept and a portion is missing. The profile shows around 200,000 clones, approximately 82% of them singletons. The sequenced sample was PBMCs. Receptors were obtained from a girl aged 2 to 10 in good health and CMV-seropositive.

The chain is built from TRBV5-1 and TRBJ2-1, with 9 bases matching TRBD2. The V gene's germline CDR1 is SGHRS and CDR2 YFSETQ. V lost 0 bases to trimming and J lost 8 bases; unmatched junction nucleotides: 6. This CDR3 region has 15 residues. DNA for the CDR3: TGCGCCAGCAGCTTGGGACTAGCGGTTGCCGATGAGCAGTTCTTC. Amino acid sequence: CASSLGLAVADEQFF.

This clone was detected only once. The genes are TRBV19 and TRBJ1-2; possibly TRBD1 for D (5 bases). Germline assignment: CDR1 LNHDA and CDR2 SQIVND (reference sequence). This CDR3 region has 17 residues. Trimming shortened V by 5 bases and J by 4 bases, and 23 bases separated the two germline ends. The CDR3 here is CASSPRSGMVTLYGYTF. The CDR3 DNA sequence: TGTGCCAGTAGTCCCCGGTCAGGGATGGTTACCCTCTATGGCTACACCTTC.

The CDR3 region has the DNA TGTGCCAGCAGTGAAGCCCTTACGGGGGGGGGACAGTACTTC. It is translated as CASSEALTGGGQYF. V is TRBV6-1 and J is TRBJ2-4, with 8 bases matching TRBD2. Germline lookup yields CDR1 MNHNS and CDR2 SASEGT. This CDR3 is 14 amino acids long. V gave up 0 bases and J gave up 13 bases; unmatched junction bases: 8.

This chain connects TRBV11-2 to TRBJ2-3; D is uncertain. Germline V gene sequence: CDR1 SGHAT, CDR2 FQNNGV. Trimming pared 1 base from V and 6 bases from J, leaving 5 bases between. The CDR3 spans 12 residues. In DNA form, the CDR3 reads TGTGCCAGCAGCTTAGTCCAGGATACGCAGTATTTT. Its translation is CASSLVQDTQYF.

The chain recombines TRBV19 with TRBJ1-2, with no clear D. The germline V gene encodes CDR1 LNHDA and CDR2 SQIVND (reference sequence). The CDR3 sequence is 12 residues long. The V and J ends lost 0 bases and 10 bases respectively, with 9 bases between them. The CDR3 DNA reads TGTGCCAGTAGTATAGATCACAGCAACTACACCTTC. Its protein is CASSIDHSNYTF.

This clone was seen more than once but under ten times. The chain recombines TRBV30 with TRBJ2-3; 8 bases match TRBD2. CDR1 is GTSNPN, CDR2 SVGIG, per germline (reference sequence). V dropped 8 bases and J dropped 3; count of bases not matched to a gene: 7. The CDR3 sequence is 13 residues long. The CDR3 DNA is TGTGCCGAGGCTAGCGGGCCGACAGATACGCAGTATTTT. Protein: CAEASGPTDTQYF.

The CDR3: CASSPQGVSEGYTF. The CDR3 coding sequence is TGTGCCAGCAGTCCTCAGGGTGTATCAGAGGGCTACACCTTC. The V call is TRBV2, the J call TRBJ1-2; perhaps TRBD1 as D (5 bases). V lost 5 bases to trimming and J lost 8 bases, with 18 bases between them. The V gene's germline CDR1 is SNHLY and CDR2 FYNNEI. The CDR3 covers 14 residues.

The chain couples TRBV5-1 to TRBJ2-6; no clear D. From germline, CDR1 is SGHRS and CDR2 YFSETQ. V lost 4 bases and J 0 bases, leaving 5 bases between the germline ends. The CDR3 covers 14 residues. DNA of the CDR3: TGCGCCAGCAGCCAGATCTCTGGGGCCAACGTCCTGACTTTC. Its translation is CASSQISGANVLTF. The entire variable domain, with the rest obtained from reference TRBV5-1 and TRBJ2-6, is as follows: KAGVTQTPRYLIKTRGQQVTLSCSPISGHRSVSWYQQTPGQGLQFLFEYFSETQRNKGNFPGRFSGRQFSNSRSEMNVSTLELGDSALYLCASSQISGANVLTFGAGSRLTVL.

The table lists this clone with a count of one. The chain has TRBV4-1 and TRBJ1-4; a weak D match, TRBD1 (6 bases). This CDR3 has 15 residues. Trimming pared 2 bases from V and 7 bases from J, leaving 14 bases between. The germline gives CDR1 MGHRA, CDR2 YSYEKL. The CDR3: CASSQTPGAGEKLFF. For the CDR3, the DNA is TGCGCCAGCAGCCAAACCCCAGGGGCGGGTGAAAAACTGTTTTTT.

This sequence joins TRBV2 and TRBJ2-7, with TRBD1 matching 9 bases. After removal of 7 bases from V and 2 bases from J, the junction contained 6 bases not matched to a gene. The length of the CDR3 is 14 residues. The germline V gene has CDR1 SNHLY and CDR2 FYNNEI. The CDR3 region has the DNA TGTGCCAGCAAGGGACAGGGTTATGCCTACGAGCAGTACTTC. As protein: CASKGQGYAYEQYF.